Given below is one T cell receptor (beta chain) in context. This CDR3 is built from 17 residues. J was trimmed by 3 bases and V by 4 bases; bases with no gene match: 8. CDR1 is MNHEY and CDR2 is SVGEGT in the germline V gene. The record originates from a study of control samples from healthy donors and cancer patients. Sequenced by immunoSEQ multiplex PCR; TCRdb stores in-frame clones only, minus some. Of around 82,000 clones in the sample, approximately 87% were seen once. This TCR came from a man in his fifties in good health. Sequenced sample: blood. The rearrangement joins TRBV6-2 or TRBV6-3 to TRBJ2-2; 10 positions agree with TRBD2. The CDR3 DNA is TGTGCCAGCAGTTCCCAAGGACTAGCGGAGGACACCGGGGAGCTGTTTTTT. This encodes CASSSQGLAEDTGELFF.